The 18 T cell receptor beta chains in this list originate from one sample, sequenced in a study of T cells in women clearing cervical HPV infection. Here immunoSEQ multiplex PCR was the method, and the copy in TCRdb shows in-frame clones only, minus some. Its clone listing holds tens of thousands of clones. The sequenced material came from blood buffy coat. The receptor source for this set is a woman between 18 and 69 years old with a cervical HPV16 infection that either progressed to CIN3+ or cleared (not recorded which).

Regarding this clone: The CDR3 goes on 3 residues after the read ends, and that part is filled in from the germline J gene. The rearrangement links TRBV5-1 to TRBJ2-5; TRBD1 aligns across 9 bases. With V trimmed by 4 bases and J by 5 bases, 6 bases remained unmatched. The CDR3 contains 14 residues. CDR1 and CDR2 (germline): SGHRS, YFSETQ. The CDR3: CASSDSGTGETQYF. The sequenced part of the CDR3 DNA is TGCGCCAGCAGCGATTCCGGGACAGGGGAGACC.

Remarks on this clone: The read falls 3 residues short of the CDR3 end, and the missing part is taken from the germline J gene. The chain recombines TRBV7-3 with TRBJ2-4, with D possibly TRBD1 on 6 matching bases. The germline V and J ends were trimmed by 2 bases and 4 bases, with 12 bases remaining between them. This CDR3 has 15 amino acids. Germline V gene data show CDR1 as SGHTA and CDR2 as FQGTGA. CDR3 DNA, as far as it was read: TGTGCCAGCAGCTTAGCACAGGGTGGGAAAAACATT. Its protein is CASSLAQGGKNI. The CDR3, in full, reads CASSLAQGGKNIQYF.

Concerning this clone: Read data end 3 residues before the CDR3 end; the end is taken from the germline J gene. J is TRBJ2-5 and V is TRBV7-9; D possibly corresponds to TRBD1 (6 bases). Germline V gene data show CDR1 as SEHNR and CDR2 as FQNEAQ (reference sequence). CDR3 length: 15 residues. The V end was cut by 5 bases, the J end by 5 bases, with 18 bases between. CDR3 DNA, as far as it was read: TGTGCCAGCAGCCCACCCAGGGGACGTGGTGAGACC. Its protein is CASSPPRGRGET. The full CDR3 protein reads CASSPPRGRGETQYF.

In the case of this clone: Sequencing ends 3 residues short of the CDR3 end; the germline J gene provides the rest. J is TRBJ2-1 and V is TRBV9; weak D call: TRBD2 (6 bases). Germline V gives CDR1 SGDLS, CDR2 YYNGEE. The CDR3 consists of 17 residues. Trimming removed 3 bases at V and 7 bases at J, with 23 bases between. Here the CDR3 reads CASSATPSAPIENEQFF. Incomplete CDR3 DNA: TGTGCCAGCAGCGCAACACCTAGCGCTCCCATCGAGAATGAG.

Concerning this clone: The read ends 3 residues shy of where the CDR3 ends; the end is completed using the germline J gene. The chain combines TRBV4-1 with TRBJ2-3; 7 bases agree with TRBD1. The CDR3 extends over 16 amino acids. The germline V gene encodes CDR1 MGHRA and CDR2 YSYEKL. The J segment lost 2 bases and the V segment lost 0 bases, leaving 5 bases of the junction unmatched. CDR3 bases read: TGCGCCAGCAGCCAAGAGAGACAGGGAACCACAGATACG. It translates to CASSQERQGTTDT. The CDR3 in its entirety is CASSQERQGTTDTQYF.

The CDR3: CASSYPRWTGQETQYF. The CDR3 bases that were read are TGTGCCAGCAGTTACCCCCGATGGACAGGGCAAGAGACC. The V and J genes are TRBV6-2 or TRBV6-3 and TRBJ2-5; 8 nucleotides align to TRBD1. The read ends 3 residues before the CDR3 terminus; that terminus is restored from the germline J gene. With V trimmed by 2 bases and J by 2 bases, 7 bases remained unmatched. Germline V lookup: CDR1 MNHEY, CDR2 SVGEGT. The CDR3 is 16 residues long.

This clone is labeled medium-sized based on frequency. The read ends 3 residues shy of where the CDR3 ends; the end is completed using the germline J gene. This chain links TRBV19 with TRBJ2-7; 12 nucleotides match TRBD2. CDR3 size: 16 residues. The V and J ends lost 5 bases and 3 bases, in that order; junction bases with no gene match: 8. Looked up from germline, CDR1 is LNHDA and CDR2 is SQIVND (reference sequence). The sequenced part of the CDR3 DNA is TGTGCCAGTAGTTCACTGCTAGCGGGAGGGTACTACGAG. It yields the protein CASSSLLAGGYYE. The whole CDR3 is CASSSLLAGGYYEQYF. Variable domain in full (rest from reference TRBV19 and TRBJ2-7): DGGITQSPKYLFRKEGQNVTLSCEQNLNHDAMYWYRQDPGQGLRLIYYSQIVNDFQKGDIAEGYSVSREKKESFPLTVTSAQKNPTAFYLCASSSLLAGGYYEQYFGPGTRLTVT.

In regard to this clone: The sequenced fragment ends 3 residues before the CDR3 boundary, so the rest is inferred from the germline J gene. V and J are TRBV4-1 and TRBJ2-1; 10 bases fit TRBD2. The CDR3 has 16 residues. Germline V gene data show CDR1 as MGHRA and CDR2 as YSYEKL. V was pared by 5 bases and J by 7 bases, with 11 bases of the junction left unmatched. The sequenced part of the CDR3 DNA is TGCGCCAGCAGCTCTTCTAGCGGGAGATGTGGAAATGAG. Residues: CASSSSSGRCGNE. The full-length CDR3 reads as CASSSSSGRCGNEQFF.

A word on this clone: The read terminates 3 residues ahead of where the CDR3 ends, so the germline J gene completes it. The chain has TRBV19 and TRBJ2-2; D is perhaps TRBD1 (5 bases). Germline V gives CDR1 LNHDA, CDR2 SQIVND (reference sequence). The CDR3 spans 15 residues. The chain's CDR3 is CASSQGSSGANVLFF. The part of the CDR3 DNA that was read is TGTGCCAGTAGTCAGGGAAGCTCTGGGGCCAACGTG.

As to this clone: The read is 3 residues too short to cover the CDR3 end, so that end is filled in from the germline J gene. This chain uses TRBV7-2 with TRBJ2-1; D perhaps matches TRBD2 (6 bases). There are 15 residues in the CDR3. V lost 7 bases to trimming and J lost 7 bases, with 20 bases between them. Germline values: CDR1 SGHTA, CDR2 FQGNSA. CDR3 DNA, as far as it was read: TGTGCCAGCATTCTCCACCCCAGGGACTTTAATGAG. Translation: CASILHPRDFNE. The entire CDR3 protein reads CASILHPRDFNEQFF.

With respect to this clone: The read ends 3 residues early relative to the CDR3; the germline J gene fills the gap. The rearrangement joins TRBV7-8 to TRBJ2-5, with 12 bases matching TRBD2. The CDR3 extends over 16 amino acids. J lost 6 bases, V lost 2 bases, and 7 bases had no gene match. Germline CDR1 and CDR2: SGHVS and FQNEAQ. CDR3 in amino acids: CASSLRLAGGPQTQYF. CDR3 DNA, as far as it was read: TGTGCCAGCAGCTTACGGCTAGCGGGAGGGCCCCAGACC.

A note on this clone: The read is 3 residues too short to cover the CDR3 end, so that end is filled in from the germline J gene. This chain joins TRBV7-2 and TRBJ1-2; the D gene is possibly TRBD1 (6 bases). Germline CDR1 is SGHTA and CDR2 is FQGNSA. This CDR3 contains 14 residues. CDR3 sequence: CASSLDRVSYDYTF. The sequenced CDR3 bases are TGTGCCAGCAGCTTAGACAGGGTCTCCTACGAC.

Remarks on this clone: Read sequence stops 3 residues before the CDR3 end, and the germline J gene provides the missing end. The V call is TRBV18, the J call TRBJ2-3, with D perhaps matching TRBD1 (6 bases). CDR3 size: 14 residues. V lost 4 bases, J lost 0 bases, and 8 bases lay in between. Germline V gene data show CDR1 as KGHSH and CDR2 as LQKENI. CDR3 sequence: CASSLDSSTDTQYF. The CDR3 bases that were read are TGTGCCAGCTCACTGGACAGCAGCACAGATACG. The full variable domain, with the rest looked up from reference TRBV18 and TRBJ2-3, is NAGVMQNPRHLVRRRGQEARLRCSPMKGHSHVYWYRQLPEEGLKFMVYLQKENIIDESGMPKERFSAEFPKEGPSILRIQQVVRGDSAAYFCASSLDSSTDTQYFGPGTRLTVL.

As to this clone: Coverage ceases 3 residues before the CDR3 finishes, and the germline J gene fills in the end. The chain joins TRBV5-4 to TRBJ2-3; TRBD1 aligns across 8 bases. Per the germline V gene, CDR1 is SGHNT and CDR2 is YYREEE (reference sequence). The CDR3 totals 13 residues. This chain's CDR3 is CASTGQGEDPQYF. CDR3 DNA (partial): TGTGCCAGCACAGGACAGGGTGAGGATCCG.

Points on this clone: The sequence runs out 3 residues before the end of the CDR3; the remainder is reconstructed from the germline J gene. V and J are TRBV7-3 and TRBJ1-6, with D maybe TRBD1 (5 bases). CDR1 is SGHTA and CDR2 is FQGTGA in the germline V gene. CDR3 size: 15 residues. V gave up 2 bases and J gave up 7 bases, with 12 bases separating them. The sequenced part of the CDR3 DNA is TGTGCCAGCAGCTTACAGGGCAAGGGCAATTCACCC. Amino acids: CASSLQGKGNSP. The complete CDR3 protein is CASSLQGKGNSPLHF.

As regards this clone: The read ends 3 residues early relative to the CDR3; the germline J gene fills the gap. This chain joins TRBV12-3 or TRBV12-4 and TRBJ1-4; D gene unclear. The CDR3 contains 15 residues. V was clipped by 5 bases and J by 5 bases, with 15 bases between them. The CDR3 region is CASSRQQSANEKLFF. Partial CDR3 DNA: TGTGCCAGCAGTCGCCAGCAGAGCGCGAATGAAAAA.

A word on this clone: Read data end 3 residues before the CDR3 end; the end is taken from the germline J gene. Other DNA sequences in this sample translate to the same CDR3. The chain carries TRBV14 and TRBJ1-4, with TRBD1 matching 7 bases. The V segment lost 1 base and the J segment 2 bases; nucleotides outside the gene matches: 7. Germline CDR1 reads SGHDN; CDR2 reads FVKESK. This CDR3 has 17 amino acids. The sequenced part of the CDR3 DNA is TGTGCCAGCAGCCAAGGATACCCGACAGGGACTAATGAAAAA. Its protein product is CASSQGYPTGTNEK. The full CDR3 sequence reads CASSQGYPTGTNEKLFF.

A note on this clone: The CDR3 extends 3 residues past the end of the read, so its final part is completed from the germline J gene. This chain connects TRBV19 to TRBJ1-4; 9 bases align to TRBD1. V shed 7 bases, J shed 7 bases, and the junction held 7 bases outside the gene matches. Germline CDR1 is LNHDA and CDR2 is SQIVND (reference sequence). This CDR3 has 14 residues. The CDR3 here is CASNNRGRGEKLFF. Incomplete CDR3 DNA: TGTGCCAGTAATAACAGGGGGCGCGGTGAAAAA.